One T cell receptor beta chain is described in this entry. The clone's antigen remains unknown. There are no base qualities to consult, and no much larger clone falls within one base. This sample was taken from a study of cytomegalovirus exposure and HLA in healthy donors (dated by TCRdb to about 2017). In terms of the full investigation: An earlier analysis of 587 of the donors reported approximately 260 Gb of sequence data and 117 million unique TCR beta sequences obtained from around 180 million T cells. Every repertoire in the discovery cohort had been generated on one and the same sequencing platform. Four or five DR-DQ haplotypes were handled as single units for association and clustering because linkage in the cohort was strong. In addition to the first cohort of around 670 subjects, a separate validation cohort of some 120 different subjects was used. To predict cytomegalovirus infection status, the study brought together high-throughput TCR immunosequencing, statistical association of individual TCRs with disease status, and machine learning. In a later genetic analysis, genome-wide SNP genotypes for about 65% of the 666 donors were used, and that subset was treated as a discovery cohort. An earlier analysis of 587 of the donors applied high-throughput TCR beta sequencing to assess whether each TCR beta V gene segment acted as functional or pseudogenic. The aim of the study was to test whether cataloging public T cell receptors could identify signatures of past pathogen exposure. Rather than drawing on any new phenotypic data, the later analysis identified candidate immune exposures from TCR beta sequences and the way those sequences occurred across donors. In a later analysis, previously published TCR beta repertoires from 666 donors were re-analyzed and high-resolution HLA genotyping was added so that TCR occurrence patterns could be studied. Roughly 300 gigabases of sequencing data and around 88 million unique TCR sequences made up an early release that covered 500 to 650 HLA-typed donors. Across approximately 420 genotyped donors of the cohort, an average of roughly 250,000 unique TCR beta nucleotide sequences per donor were sequenced, and roughly 17% of those sequences were non-productive. Typing coverage differed by locus: A, B, C, DRB1 and DQB1 were typed in roughly 620-640 donors, DQA1 in 522, DPA1 in some 600, and DPB1 in approximately 450. Both class I and class II loci were covered by HLA typing, at four-digit resolution. Donor age, sex, ethnicity and CMV serostatus were collected together with the repertoire data. The T cell repertoires of several hundred subjects were profiled by immunosequencing and related to cytomegalovirus serostatus. Of the 300 to 500 genotyped donors, 81% were placed in the genetic ancestry cluster associated with self-reported Caucasian donors. The study at large found these results: The 87-base-pair reads could not distinguish some IMGT-functional V segments, including TRBV6-2 and TRBV6-3, so those segments were excluded. Because HLA typing was unavailable for some donors at each locus, only the typed subset was used in association tests. Most TCR sequences were observed very rarely across donors, whereas some public TCRs were present in many individuals. The only immune exposure information available for the cohort was CMV serostatus. In a later analysis, TCR association rates were found to vary across HLA loci, with the most associated TCRs seen for DRB1 alleles and the fewest for HLA-C alleles. A later analysis found that HLA-associated TCR beta chains were more clonally expanded and had lower generation probabilities than equally common non-associated chains. Presence/absence analyses assumed roughly uniform sequencing depth across donors, an assumption that may not hold. Linkage disequilibrium might explain the correlated functional status among segregating V segments, but an unknown experimental factor could not be excluded. Cytomegalovirus status was reported to be diagnosed by the classifier with high specificity and sensitivity in both the original and validation cohorts. Three of the identified cytomegalovirus-associated TCR beta chains were confirmed in vitro to be specific for cytomegalovirus antigens. The authors suggested that the approach could potentially be extended to other disease states and immunological phenotypes. A total of about 180 TCR beta chains were listed by the study as associated with cytomegalovirus. Strong co-occurrence of HLA alleles, especially DR and DQ, made assigning TCR associations to individual alleles difficult. According to a later analysis, most CMV-associated TCR beta chains appeared to be HLA-restricted, and the HLA associations seemed to be driven largely by CMV exposure. In a later genetic analysis, fewer N-insertions in productive TCRs were reported among donors in an Asian-associated ancestry cluster than the roughly 700-donor mean. Specific HLA alleles were associated with 15,000 to 20,000 TCR beta sequences at a false discovery rate of 0.05 in a later analysis. Only TCR beta chains were sequenced in this cohort, and the absence of alpha or paired-chain data limited detectable features. In an earlier analysis of some 640 of the donors, most TCR beta V segments were observed in productive rearrangements about 87% or about 30% of the time, broadly matching IMGT annotations. The sequencing pipeline was judged likely to have produced a cluster of highly shared sequence variants as a technical artifact. Because counts were too low, about 18 rarely observed V segments, including chromosome 9 orphons, were excluded from the earlier analysis of 587 of the donors. According to a later analysis, parvovirus B19, influenza, CMV and Epstein-Barr virus appeared linked to several top co-occurrence clusters. A further reported finding was that TCR beta sequences accurately predicted the HLA-A and HLA-B alleles for most subjects in the first cohort. In a later genetic analysis, a missense DCLRE1C variant was associated with V-gene and J-gene trimming of TCR beta chains, and the association was replicated in an independent cohort.

The cohort was made up of approximately 670 healthy bone marrow donors. At the time of sampling, all cohort members were nominally healthy, though unrecorded immune exposures were likely present. The donor was CMV seronegative and belonged to the group of under 400 seronegative cohort members. A peripheral blood sample was collected from each donor, and TCR beta sequencing was performed on peripheral blood mononuclear cells. The Qiagen DNeasy Blood Extraction Kit was used to extract genomic DNA from the blood cell samples. In the germline V gene (reference sequence), CDR1 corresponds to LNHDA and CDR2 to SQIVND. The CDR3 covers 12 residues, taking in both the cysteine and the phenylalanine. CDR3 DNA is the only sequence kept; it has 36 bases, read in frame from the first base. Unmatched junction bases come to 7, with V trimmed by 4 bases and J by 11 bases. The protocol used for the library was the immunoSEQ multiplex PCR assay. For the multiplex PCR, a mixture combining 60 forward primers for TCR Vbeta segments and 13 reverse primers for TCR Jbeta segments was used. Amplification of the CDR3 region of rearranged TCR beta genes was performed with a multiplex PCR assay on genomic DNA. On the Illumina HiSeq System, the amplified TCR beta libraries were sequenced as 87-base-pair reads. The authors' pipeline ran thus. A later analysis counted 75 million to 100 million unique TCR beta chains across the 666 repertoires, and 9 million to 14 million of these chains were shared by at least two donors. Raw reads were error-corrected and collapsed into unique sequences by a nearest-neighbor algorithm in which closely related sequences were merged to remove PCR and sequencing errors. V, D and J gene segments were assigned by aligning CDR3 sequences to IMGT reference sequences. For a sequence to be retained, a match of at least six nucleotides was required to both a V gene segment and a J gene segment. A rearrangement counted as productive if the CDR3 had no stop codons and remained in frame with V and J, and every other rearrangement counted as non-productive. CDR3 was defined by IMGT convention, running from the second conserved V-encoded cysteine to the conserved J-encoded phenylalanine. In an earlier analysis of approximately 590 of the donors, sequences lacking an unambiguous match to a single V gene segment were excluded. An earlier analysis of 500 to 600 of the donors classified V segments as functional when productive rearrangements were above 56.7% and as segregating when the standard deviation between donors was above 5%. A statistical classification framework was developed to diagnose cytomegalovirus status using the catalog of TCR beta chain sequences. In a later analysis, V and J genes were assigned by comparing TCR nucleotide sequences against IMGT/GENE-DB human TR gene sequences. The TCRdist pipeline was used in a later analysis to assign CDR3 sequences and most-parsimonious VDJ recombination scenarios. In a later analysis, every TCR beta chain was defined by the combination of its CDR3 amino acid sequence and its V-gene family, and reads without a unique V-gene family were dropped. To address suspected cross-contamination and a sequencing artifact, a later analysis removed 450 to 700 highly shared, low-generation-probability nucleotide sequences. For each public chain, a later analysis derived a clonal expansion index from normalized ranks of inferred template counts within each repertoire. Generation probabilities in a later analysis came from a VDJ recombination model fitted to out-of-frame rearrangements, and those results were checked against IGoR. In a later analysis, TCR-TCR, TCR-HLA and TCR-CMV co-occurrence was scored with hypergeometric tests, and a repertoire-size bias correction was applied to TCR pairs. A later analysis estimated false discovery rates by permuting HLA or CMV assignments 20 times. A later analysis grouped co-occurring TCRs with DBSCAN, adding TCRdist sequence similarity when clustering within HLA-allele-positive subsets. Repertoires with fewer than 30,000 or more than 120,000 public chains, plus five repertoires with anomalous nucleotide sharing, were excluded from co-occurrence clustering. TCRdb retrieved this table from immuneACCESS and kept in-frame rearrangements only. Not all clones are present; in checked studies, unresolved V genes account for under half, and no reason is known for the remainder. The V and J calls and clone size are taken from that table; D and trimming were inferred from the DNA. For this sample the table gives about 200,000 clones, of which around 78% were detected only once. The top ten clonotypes cover approximately 2.1% of the sample.

Material for sequencing was PBMCs. The chain couples TRBV19 to TRBJ1-1; 7 bases in the middle match TRBD1. This clonotype was sampled from a man under 40 in good health and CMV-seronegative. The CDR3: CASSRRQGWAFF. The nucleotides read TGTGCCAGTAGTAGAAGACAGGGTTGGGCTTTCTTT.